This record looks at one T cell receptor beta chain sequence and its context. Its antigen is unknown. The entry originates in a study of OX40 agonist ivuxolimab in advanced cancers. Study in general: Patients were under 90% male with ages about 23 to 80, mean around 61.

V was cut by 6 bases and J by 3 bases, with 9 bases left in between. This CDR3 spans 12 amino acids. Germline-derived CDR1 and CDR2 are ENHRY and SYGVKD. The protocol was immunoSEQ multiplex PCR, while the TCRdb copy is restricted to in-frame clones and leaves out a portion. Of over 65,000 clones in the sample, around nine tenths were seen once. People who had autoimmune disease history or systemic immunosuppression were excluded. Notes on the study in general: At doses 0.1 to 3.0 mg/kg, CD4+ and CD8+ clones expanded.

The chain has TRBV10-3 and TRBJ2-7, with D maybe TRBD1 (5 bases). The receptor was derived from an adult with an advanced solid tumor such as melanoma, head and neck, liver or kidney cancer. This material consisted of CD4+ or CD8+ T cells sorted from blood, taken in a trial of the OX40 agonist ivuxolimab. CDR3: CAIRDTNYEQYF. The CDR3 nucleotides read TGTGCCATCAGGGACACCAACTACGAGCAGTACTTC.